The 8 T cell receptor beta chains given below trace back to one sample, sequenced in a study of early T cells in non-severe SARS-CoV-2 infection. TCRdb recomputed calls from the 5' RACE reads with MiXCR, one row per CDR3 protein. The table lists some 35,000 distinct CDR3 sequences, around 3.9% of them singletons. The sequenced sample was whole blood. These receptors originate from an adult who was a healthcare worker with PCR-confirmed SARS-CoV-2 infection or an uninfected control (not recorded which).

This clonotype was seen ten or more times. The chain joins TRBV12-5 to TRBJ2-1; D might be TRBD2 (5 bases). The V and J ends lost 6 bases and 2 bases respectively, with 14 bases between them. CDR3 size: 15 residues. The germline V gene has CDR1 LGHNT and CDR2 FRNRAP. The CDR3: CASGSGMLAYNEQFF. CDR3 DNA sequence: TGTGCTAGTGGCTCCGGGATGCTAGCCTACAATGAGCAGTTCTTC. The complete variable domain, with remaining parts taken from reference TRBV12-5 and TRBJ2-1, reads DARVTQTPRHKVTEMGQEVTMRCQPILGHNTVFWYRQTMMQGLELLAYFRNRAPLDDSGMPKDRFSAEMPDATLATLKIQPSEPRDSAVYFCASGSGMLAYNEQFFGPGTRLTVL.

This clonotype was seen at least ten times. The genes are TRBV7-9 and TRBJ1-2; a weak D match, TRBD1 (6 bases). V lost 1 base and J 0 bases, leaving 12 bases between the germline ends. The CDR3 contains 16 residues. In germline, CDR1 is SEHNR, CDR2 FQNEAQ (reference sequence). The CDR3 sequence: CASSLEDRRPNYGYTF. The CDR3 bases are TGTGCCAGCAGCTTAGAAGACAGGCGACCTAACTATGGCTACACCTTC.

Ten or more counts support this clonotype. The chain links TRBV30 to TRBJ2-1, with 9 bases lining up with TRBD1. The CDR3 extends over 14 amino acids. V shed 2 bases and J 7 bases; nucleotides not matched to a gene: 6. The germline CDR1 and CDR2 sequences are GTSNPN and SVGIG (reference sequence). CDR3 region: CAWSSVTGGNEQFF. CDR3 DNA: TGTGCCTGGAGTTCGGTGACAGGGGGGAATGAGCAGTTCTTC.

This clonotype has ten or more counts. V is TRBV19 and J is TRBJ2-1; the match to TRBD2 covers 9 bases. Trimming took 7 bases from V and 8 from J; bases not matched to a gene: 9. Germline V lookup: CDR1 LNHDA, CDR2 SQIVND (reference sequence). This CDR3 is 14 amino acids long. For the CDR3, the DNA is TGTGCCAGTATGATGGCGGGAGGGAGGTATGAGCAGTTCTTC. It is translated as CASMMAGGRYEQFF.

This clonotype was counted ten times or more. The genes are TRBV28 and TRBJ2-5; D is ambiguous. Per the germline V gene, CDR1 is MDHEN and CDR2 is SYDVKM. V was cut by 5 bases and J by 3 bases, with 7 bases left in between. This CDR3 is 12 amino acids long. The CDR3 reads CASSRPKETQYF. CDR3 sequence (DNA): TGTGCCAGCAGTAGACCAAAAGAGACCCAGTACTTC.

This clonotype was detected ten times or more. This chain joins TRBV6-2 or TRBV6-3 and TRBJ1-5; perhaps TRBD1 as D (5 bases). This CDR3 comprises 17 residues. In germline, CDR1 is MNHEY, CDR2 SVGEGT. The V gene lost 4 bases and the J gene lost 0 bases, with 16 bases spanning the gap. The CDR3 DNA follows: TGTGCCAGCAGTTTGGGCCAGGGTCCTTATAGCAATCAGCCCCAGCATTTT. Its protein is CASSLGQGPYSNQPQHF.

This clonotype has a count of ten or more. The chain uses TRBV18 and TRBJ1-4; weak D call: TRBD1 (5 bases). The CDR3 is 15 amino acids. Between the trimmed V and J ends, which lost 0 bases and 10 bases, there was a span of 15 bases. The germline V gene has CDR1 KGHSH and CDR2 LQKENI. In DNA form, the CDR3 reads TGTGCCAGCTCACCACCAGGGGCGCTCTGGGGAAAACTGTTTTTT. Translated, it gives CASSPPGALWGKLFF.

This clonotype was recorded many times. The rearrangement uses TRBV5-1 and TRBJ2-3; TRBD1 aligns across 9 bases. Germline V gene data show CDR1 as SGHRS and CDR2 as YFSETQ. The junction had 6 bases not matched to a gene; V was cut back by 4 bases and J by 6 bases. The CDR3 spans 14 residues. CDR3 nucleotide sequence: TGCGCCAGCAGCAAGTGGACAGGGGAGGATACGCAGTATTTT. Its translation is CASSKWTGEDTQYF.